Listed here are 5 T cell receptor beta chains from one sample, sequenced in a study of blood T cell repertoires in COVID-19. TCRdb's copy holds only in-frame clones and misses some; the assay was immunoSEQ multiplex PCR. Among some 30,000 clones listed, around 88% were seen once. Sequencing was carried out using peripheral blood. These receptor sequences come from a woman between 70 and 85 years old with active COVID-19.

A single count supports this clone. The V and J genes are TRBV27 and TRBJ2-7; the D gene is possibly TRBD2 (6 bases). This CDR3 has 12 amino acids. CDR1 is MNHEY, CDR2 SMNVEV, per germline (reference sequence). The V gene lost 3 bases and the J gene lost 7 bases, with 10 bases spanning the gap. The CDR3 nucleotides read TGTGCCAGCAGTTTTTTGGCGGGGGAGCAGTACTTC. Translating gives CASSFLAGEQYF.

The rearrangement links TRBV2 to TRBJ2-7; tentative D call: TRBD1 (5 bases). Germline CDR1 reads SNHLY; CDR2 reads FYNNEI. V gave up 2 bases and J gave up 0 bases, with 11 bases separating them. This CDR3 contains 15 residues. CDR3 in DNA: TGTGCCAGCAGTGAAAGGACAACCCACTCCTACGAGCAGTACTTC. This encodes CASSERTTHSYEQYF.

J is TRBJ2-7 and V is TRBV18, with D maybe TRBD1 (6 bases). V was clipped by 5 bases and J by 4 bases, with 18 bases between them. The CDR3 consists of 15 residues. The V gene's germline CDR1 is KGHSH and CDR2 LQKENI. DNA for the CDR3: TGTGCCAGCTCAGAACCTACAGGGTTGAGGTACGAGCAGTACTTC. This gives the protein CASSEPTGLRYEQYF.

V and J are TRBV6-5 and TRBJ1-2; 7 bases are shared with TRBD1. Germline V CDR1 and CDR2: MNHEY, SVGAGI. Trimming cost V 7 bases and J 8 bases; bases outside gene matches: 10. The CDR3 sequence is 13 residues long. The CDR3 protein is CASKRQGSRGYTF. CDR3 DNA sequence: TGTGCCAGCAAGCGACAGGGTTCTCGAGGCTACACCTTC.

The J gene is TRBJ2-1, the V gene TRBV5-1; 9 bases agree with TRBD2. Germline assignment: CDR1 SGHRS and CDR2 YFSETQ. Trimming removed 5 bases from V and 1 base from J; junction bases left unmatched: 1. CDR3 size: 14 residues. DNA for the CDR3: TGCGCCAGCAGAAGCGGGGGGTCCTACAATGAGCAGTTCTTC. Translation: CASRSGGSYNEQFF.